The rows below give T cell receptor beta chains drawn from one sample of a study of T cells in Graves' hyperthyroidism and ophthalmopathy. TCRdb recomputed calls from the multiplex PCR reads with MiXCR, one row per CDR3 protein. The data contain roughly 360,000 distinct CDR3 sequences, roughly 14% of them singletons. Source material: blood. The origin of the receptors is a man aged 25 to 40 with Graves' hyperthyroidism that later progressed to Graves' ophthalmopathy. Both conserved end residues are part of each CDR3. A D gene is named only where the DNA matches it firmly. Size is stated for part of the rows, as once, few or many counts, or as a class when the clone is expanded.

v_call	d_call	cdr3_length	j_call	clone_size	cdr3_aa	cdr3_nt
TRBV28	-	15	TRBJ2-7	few	CASSLVPDSSYEQYF	TGTGCCAGCAGCCTGGTGCCGGATAGCTCCTACGAGCAGTACTTC
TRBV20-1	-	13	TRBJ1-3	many	CSATGFSGNTIYF	TGCAGTGCTACGGGCTTCTCTGGAAACACCATATATTTT
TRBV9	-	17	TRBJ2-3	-	CASSVERTGHRTDTQYF	TGTGCCAGCAGCGTAGAGAGGACGGGACACCGCACAGATACGCAGTATTTT
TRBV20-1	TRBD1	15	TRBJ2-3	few	CSAKTGSRAPDTQYF	TGCAGTGCTAAGACAGGGTCCCGGGCCCCAGATACGCAGTATTTT
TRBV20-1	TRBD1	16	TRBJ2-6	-	CSATGQGYTGANVLTF	TGCAGTGCTACGGGACAGGGGTACACTGGTGCCAACGTCCTGACTTTC
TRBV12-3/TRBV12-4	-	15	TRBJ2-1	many	CASTLGTVAYNEQFF	TGTGCCAGCACCCTCGGGACGGTAGCCTACAATGAGCAGTTCTTC
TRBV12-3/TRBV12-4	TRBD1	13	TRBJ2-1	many	CASGQGAWNEQFF	TGTGCCAGCGGACAGGGGGCTTGGAATGAGCAGTTCTTC
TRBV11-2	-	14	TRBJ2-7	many	CTSSVPGLPYEQYF	TGTACCAGCAGCGTCCCGGGACTGCCCTACGAGCAGTACTTC
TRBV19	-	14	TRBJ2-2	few	CASSASWGSGELFF	TGTGCCAGTAGTGCGTCCTGGGGCAGCGGGGAGCTGTTTTTT
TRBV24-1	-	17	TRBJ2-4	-	CATSDLSCLLAKNIQYF	TGTGCCACCAGTGATTTGAGTTGCTTACTAGCCAAAAACATTCAGTACTTC
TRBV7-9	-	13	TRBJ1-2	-	CASTWARAEGYTF	TGTGCCAGCACCTGGGCGAGGGCTGAGGGCTACACCTTC
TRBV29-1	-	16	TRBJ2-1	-	CSVEEGLGRSYNEQFF	TGCAGCGTTGAAGAGGGGCTGGGGAGGTCCTACAATGAGCAGTTCTTC
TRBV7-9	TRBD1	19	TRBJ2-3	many	CASSHWTGGGLLSTDTQYF	TGTGCCAGCAGCCACTGGACAGGGGGTGGCTTGCTCAGCACAGATACGCAGTATTTT
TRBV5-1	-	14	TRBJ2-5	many	CASSFQGEGETQYF	TGCGCCAGCAGCTTCCAGGGCGAGGGAGAGACCCAGTACTTC
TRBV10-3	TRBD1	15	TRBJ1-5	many	CAIREQGAGNQPQHF	TGTGCCATCAGGGAACAGGGGGCTGGCAATCAGCCCCAGCATTTT
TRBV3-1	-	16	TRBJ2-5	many	CASSQEPHYGGETQYF	TGTGCCAGCAGCCAAGAACCTCACTACGGGGGAGAGACCCAGTACTTC
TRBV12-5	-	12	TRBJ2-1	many	CASAWGGDEQFF	TGTGCTAGTGCCTGGGGAGGCGATGAGCAGTTCTTC
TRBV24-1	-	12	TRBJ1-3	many	CATSGDGNTIYF	TGTGCCACCAGTGGGGACGGAAACACCATATATTTT
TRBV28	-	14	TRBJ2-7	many	CASSFWGISYEQYF	TGTGCCAGCAGTTTTTGGGGGATCTCCTACGAGCAGTACTTC
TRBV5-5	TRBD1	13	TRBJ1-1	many	CASKPGQTTEAFF	TGTGCCAGCAAACCGGGACAGACCACTGAAGCTTTCTTT
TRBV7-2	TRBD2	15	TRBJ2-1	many	CASSYSGTSGPGEFF	TGTGCCAGCAGCTACTCAGGGACTAGCGGGCCTGGGGAGTTCTTC
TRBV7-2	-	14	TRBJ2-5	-	CASSKGWGEETQYF	TGTGCCAGCAGCAAGGGATGGGGGGAAGAGACCCAGTACTTC
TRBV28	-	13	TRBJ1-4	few	CASSPRDAAELFF	TGTGCCAGCAGTCCTCGTGACGCTGCGGAACTGTTTTTT
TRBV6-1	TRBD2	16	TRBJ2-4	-	CASRGGGGGAKNIQYF	TGTGCCAGCCGGGGGGGCGGTGGTGGAGCCAAAAACATTCAGTACTTC
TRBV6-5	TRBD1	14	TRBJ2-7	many	CASSYGQGISEQYF	TGTGCCAGCAGTTACGGACAGGGAATAAGCGAGCAGTACTTC
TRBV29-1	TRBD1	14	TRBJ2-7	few	CSVDQDRGSYEQYF	TGCAGCGTTGATCAGGACAGGGGGTCCTACGAGCAGTACTTC
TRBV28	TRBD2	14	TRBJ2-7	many	CASSPPGGNYEQYF	TGTGCCAGCAGCCCCCCGGGAGGGAACTACGAGCAGTACTTC
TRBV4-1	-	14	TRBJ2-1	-	CASSQDRGDNEQFF	TGCGCCAGCAGCCAAGATCGTGGAGACAATGAGCAGTTCTTC
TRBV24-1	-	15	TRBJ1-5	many	CATSDGGYSNQPQHF	TGTGCCACCAGTGACGGGGGTTATAGCAATCAGCCCCAGCATTTT
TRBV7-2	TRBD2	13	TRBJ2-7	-	CASSLAGGNEQYF	TGTGCCAGCAGCTTAGCCGGGGGGAACGAGCAGTACTTC
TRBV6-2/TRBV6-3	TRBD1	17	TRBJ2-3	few	CASSPLPGQIGEDTQYF	TGTGCCAGCAGTCCGCTCCCGGGACAGATAGGTGAAGATACGCAGTATTTT
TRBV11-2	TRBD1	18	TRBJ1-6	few	CASSLAGGPFSYNSPLHF	TGTGCCAGCAGCTTAGCAGGGGGGCCCTTCTCCTATAATTCACCCCTCCACTTT
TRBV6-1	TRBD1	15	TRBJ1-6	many	CASSEALQGVLPLHF	TGTGCCAGCAGTGAAGCTCTCCAGGGGGTTTTACCCCTCCACTTT
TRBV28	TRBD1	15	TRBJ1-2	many	CASSLPGQGSSGYTF	TGTGCCAGCAGTTTACCTGGACAGGGGAGTAGTGGCTACACCTTC
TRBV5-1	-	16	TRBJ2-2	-	CASSRGPYTNTGELFF	TGCGCCAGCAGTAGGGGACCCTACACGAACACCGGGGAGCTGTTTTTT
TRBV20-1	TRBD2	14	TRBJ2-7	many	CSAIRLARDYEQYF	TGCAGTGCTATCCGACTAGCAAGGGATTACGAGCAGTACTTC
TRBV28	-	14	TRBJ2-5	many	CASSFPGPQETQYF	TGTGCCAGCAGTTTCCCCGGGCCTCAAGAGACCCAGTACTTC
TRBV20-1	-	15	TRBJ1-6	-	CSATPPSSYNSPLHF	TGCAGTGCTACACCTCCGAGCTCCTATAATTCACCCCTCCACTTT
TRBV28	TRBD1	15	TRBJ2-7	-	CASSYRGIRSYEQYF	TGTGCCAGCAGTTACAGGGGAATAAGGTCCTACGAGCAGTACTTC
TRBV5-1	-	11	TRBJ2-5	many	CASSPDTKQYF	TGCGCCAGCAGCCCAGACACCAAACAGTACTTC
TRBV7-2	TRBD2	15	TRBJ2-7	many	CASSPGGGGSYEQYF	TGTGCCAGCAGCCCCGGGGGGGGGGGCTCCTACGAGCAGTACTTC
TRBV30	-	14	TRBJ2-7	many	CAWSKVWATYEQYF	TGTGCCTGGAGTAAAGTGTGGGCCACCTACGAGCAGTACTTC
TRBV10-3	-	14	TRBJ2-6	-	CAISAVAGANVLTF	TGTGCCATCAGTGCTGTGGCTGGGGCCAACGTCCTGACTTTC
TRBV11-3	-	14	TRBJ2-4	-	CASSLAGEWNIQYF	TGTGCCAGCAGCTTAGCAGGGGAATGGAACATTCAGTACTTC